Presented here are 24 T cell receptor beta chains from one specimen sequenced in a study of blood T cell repertoires in COVID-19. Sequenced by immunoSEQ multiplex PCR; TCRdb stores in-frame clones only, minus some. The table records around 480,000 clones, around 87% of them present only once. The sequencing sample was made of PBMCs or T cells enriched from blood (not recorded which). These receptors were taken from a young woman who had recovered from COVID-19.

V is TRBV27 and J is TRBJ1-3; D might be TRBD1 (6 bases). CDR1 and CDR2 from the germline V gene are MNHEY and SMNVEV (reference sequence). This CDR3 is built from 16 residues. V lost 4 bases, J lost 4 bases, and 17 bases lay in between. CDR3 sequence reads: CASSSLTGTQGNTIYF. The CDR3 coding sequence is TGTGCCAGCAGTTCATTAACCGGGACACAAGGAAACACCATATATTTT.

V usage is TRBV3-1 (or the pseudogene TRBV3-2) and J usage is TRBJ1-2; no firm D call. CDR3 length: 13 amino acids. Trimming shortened V by 1 base and J by 7 bases, and 10 bases separated the two germline ends. Germline V gene lookup returns CDR1 LGHDT and CDR2 YNNKEL (reference sequence). The CDR3, as DNA: TGTGCCAGCAGCCAAGCTGGGGAGGGTGGCTACACCTTC. Translated, it gives CASSQAGEGGYTF.

The V call is TRBV6-5, the J call TRBJ2-7; 8 bases fit TRBD1. J was trimmed by 3 bases and V by 8 bases; bases with no gene match: 6. The CDR3 covers 13 residues. Germline V gene data show CDR1 as MNHEY and CDR2 as SVGAGI. CDR3 loop: CASSGTGDYEQYF. Written as DNA, the CDR3 is TGTGCCAGCTCCGGGACAGGCGACTACGAGCAGTACTTC.

This clone was recorded once. The V and J genes are TRBV12-5 and TRBJ1-1, with a possible D match to TRBD1 (6 bases). In germline, CDR1 is LGHNT, CDR2 FRNRAP. The CDR3 extends over 17 amino acids. V lost 0 bases to trimming and J lost 1 base, with 15 bases between them. The CDR3 nucleotides are TGTGCTAGTGGTTTGGTACTTCGGGACACGAAGAACACTGAAGCTTTCTTT. Its translation: CASGLVLRDTKNTEAFF.

This chain joins TRBV3-1 (or the pseudogene TRBV3-2) and TRBJ1-2; D possibly corresponds to TRBD1 (5 bases). V was clipped by 1 base and J by 5 bases, with 11 bases between them. This CDR3 region has 14 residues. Looked up from germline, CDR1 is LGHDT and CDR2 is YNNKEL (reference sequence). CDR3 nucleotide sequence: TGTGCCAGCAGCCAAGGGGGAAGGGGATATGGCTACACCTTC. It translates to CASSQGGRGYGYTF.

The chain couples TRBV12-3 or TRBV12-4 to TRBJ2-7; maybe TRBD1 (6 bases). V lost 4 bases and J 3 bases, leaving 7 bases between the germline ends. The CDR3 spans 12 residues. CDR3 in amino acids: CASSSGVYEQYF. The CDR3 region has the DNA TGTGCCAGCAGTTCAGGGGTCTACGAGCAGTACTTC.

The V and J genes are TRBV3-1 (or the pseudogene TRBV3-2) and TRBJ1-1, with a tentative D call TRBD1 (6 bases). V dropped 4 bases and J dropped 4 bases, with 19 bases sitting between them. The CDR3 extends over 16 amino acids. CDR1 is LGHDT, CDR2 YNNKEL, per germline (reference sequence). CDR3 sequence reads: CASSPTFRGGGTEAFF. CDR3 in DNA: TGTGCCAGCAGCCCCACCTTTCGGGGAGGGGGCACTGAAGCTTTCTTT.

The chain recombines TRBV5-1 with TRBJ2-3, with D perhaps matching TRBD2 (6 bases). The length of the CDR3 is 13 residues. V was shortened by 1 base and J by 6 bases, with 9 bases between the two germline ends. Germline CDR1 reads SGHRS; CDR2 reads YFSETQ. This CDR3 is CASSLTGGDTQYF. In nucleotides, the CDR3 is TGCGCCAGCAGCTTGACTGGGGGGGATACGCAGTATTTT. The whole variable domain, remainder taken from reference TRBV5-1 and TRBJ2-3, is KAGVTQTPRYLIKTRGQQVTLSCSPISGHRSVSWYQQTPGQGLQFLFEYFSETQRNKGNFPGRFSGRQFSNSRSEMNVSTLELGDSALYLCASSLTGGDTQYFGPGTRLTVL.

V usage is TRBV21-1 and J usage is TRBJ2-7; the D call of TRBD2 is as the table states it, not checked on the DNA. TRBV21-1 is a documented pseudogene. The CDR3 loop spans 15 amino acids. The DNA of the CDR3 is TGTGCCAGCACCGTGGGGGGGACATGGACCTACGAGCAGTACTTC. Translating gives CASTVGGTWTYEQYF.

This chain joins TRBV2 and TRBJ1-1; tentative D call: TRBD1 (5 bases). Germline V gene lookup returns CDR1 SNHLY and CDR2 FYNNEI. The CDR3 totals 13 residues. The V gene lost 2 bases and the J gene lost 7 bases, with 11 bases spanning the gap. The CDR3 region is CASSEQGMGEAFF. The CDR3 nucleotides read TGTGCCAGCAGTGAACAGGGAATGGGTGAAGCTTTCTTT.

J is TRBJ1-5 and V is TRBV29-1, with D possibly being TRBD1 (5 bases). Germline-derived CDR1 and CDR2 are SQVTM and ANQGSEA. Trimming removed 4 bases from V and 4 bases from J, with 11 bases in between. The CDR3 consists of 13 residues. In DNA form, the CDR3 reads TGCAGCGTTGGACAGTCTCTAAATCAGCCCCAGCATTTT. Encoded protein: CSVGQSLNQPQHF.

This clone was observed a single time. The chain links TRBV6-5 to TRBJ1-5; perhaps TRBD1 as D (6 bases). The CDR3 consists of 15 residues. V gave up 0 bases and J gave up 5 bases, with 11 bases separating them. The germline V gene encodes CDR1 MNHEY and CDR2 SVGAGI. The chain's CDR3 is CASSYSRQEDQPQHF. The DNA for the CDR3 is TGTGCCAGCAGTTACTCGAGACAGGAGGATCAGCCCCAGCATTTT.

The CDR3, as DNA: TGTGCCAGCAGTTTAAGCAGGGGAGGGACTGAAGCTTTCTTT. It specifies CASSLSRGGTEAFF. This chain joins TRBV28 and TRBJ1-1, with a possible D match to TRBD1 (6 bases). This CDR3 contains 14 residues. V lost 2 bases and J 5 bases, leaving 12 bases between the germline ends. Germline V gives CDR1 MDHEN, CDR2 SYDVKM.

CDR3 in DNA: TGTGCCAGCAGCCTCCAGGGTGCGGACTCACCCCTCCACTTT. It yields the protein CASSLQGADSPLHF. The chain recombines TRBV11-2 with TRBJ1-6; possibly TRBD1 for D (5 bases). The CDR3 has 14 residues. Per germline, CDR1 SGHAT and CDR2 FQNNGV. V was cut by 5 bases and J by 10 bases, with 15 bases left in between.

This clone was found once. The chain couples TRBV5-1 to TRBJ1-4; TRBD1 matches at 7 bases. Germline V gene data show CDR1 as SGHRS and CDR2 as YFSETQ. V trimming: 0 bases; J trimming: 3 bases; junction bases outside the gene matches: 8. CDR3 length: 17 amino acids. CDR3 DNA: TGCGCCAGCAGCTTGGGGGTAGGGGGCGCACCTAATGAAAAACTGTTTTTT. It yields the protein CASSLGVGGAPNEKLFF.

This chain uses TRBV12-5 with TRBJ2-1; D call uncertain. CDR3 length: 18 residues. Germline V gene data show CDR1 as LGHNT and CDR2 as FRNRAP. The V and J ends lost 1 base and 3 bases respectively, with 19 bases between them. CDR3 DNA sequence: TGTGCTAGTGGTTTGGCCCTCTGGGCCCGGAACCACTACAATGAGCAGTTCTTC. It is translated as CASGLALWARNHYNEQFF. Full variable domain (missing parts from reference TRBV12-5 and TRBJ2-1): DARVTQTPRHKVTEMGQEVTMRCQPILGHNTVFWYRQTMMQGLELLAYFRNRAPLDDSGMPKDRFSAEMPDATLATLKIQPSEPRDSAVYFCASGLALWARNHYNEQFFGPGTRLTVL.

The chain carries TRBV7-8 and TRBJ2-5; tentative D call: TRBD2 (5 bases). Trimming removed 5 bases from V and 9 bases from J, with 19 bases in between. CDR3 length equals 14 residues. Germline CDR1 reads SGHVS; CDR2 reads FQNEAQ. The CDR3 here is CASSPRWSEGAQYF. The CDR3 nucleotides are TGTGCCAGCAGCCCTCGGTGGAGCGAGGGTGCCCAGTACTTC. The entire variable domain, with the rest obtained from reference TRBV7-8 and TRBJ2-5, is as follows: GAGVSQSPRYKVAKRGQDVALRCDPISGHVSLFWYQQALGQGPEFLTYFQNEAQLDKSGLPSDRFFAERPEGSVSTLKIQRTQQEDSAVYLCASSPRWSEGAQYFGPGTRLLVL.

The chain combines TRBV29-1 with TRBJ2-7, with D possibly TRBD1 on 5 matching bases. Trimming stripped 3 bases from V and 5 bases from J, with 17 bases between. The CDR3 extends over 14 amino acids. From germline, CDR1 is SQVTM and CDR2 ANQGSEA. For the CDR3, the DNA is TGCAGCGTTGATGACCCAGGGTTTGGCGACGAGCAGTACTTC. Translated, it gives CSVDDPGFGDEQYF.

This sequence joins TRBV5-4 and TRBJ2-1, with 12 bases lining up with TRBD2. The CDR3 is 15 amino acids. After removal of 3 bases from V and 9 bases from J, the junction contained 7 bases not matched to a gene. Germline lookup yields CDR1 SGHNT and CDR2 YYREEE (reference sequence). The CDR3 DNA sequence: TGTGCCAGCAGCTCCCTAGCGGGGGGGTTAGCTGAGCAGTTCTTC. This gives the protein CASSSLAGGLAEQFF. The full variable domain, with the rest looked up from reference TRBV5-4 and TRBJ2-1, is ETGVTQSPTHLIKTRGQQVTLRCSSQSGHNTVSWYQQALGQGPQFIFQYYREEENGRGNFPPRFSGLQFPNYSSELNVNALELDDSALYLCASSSLAGGLAEQFFGPGTRLTVL.

The J gene is TRBJ1-1, the V gene TRBV28, with D maybe TRBD1 (6 bases). CDR3 length equals 17 residues. CDR1 and CDR2 from the germline V gene are MDHEN and SYDVKM. Between the trimmed V and J ends, which lost 6 bases and 5 bases, there was a span of 25 bases. CDR3 residues: CASSLDRILRWRTEAFF. The CDR3 nucleotides read TGTGCCAGCAGCCTCGACAGGATCCTCCGGTGGAGGACTGAAGCTTTCTTT. Supplemented by reference TRBV28 and TRBJ1-1, the full variable domain reads DVKVTQSSRYLVKRTGEKVFLECVQDMDHENMFWYRQDPGLGLRLIYFSYDVKMKEKGDIPEGYSVSREKKERFSLILESASTNQTSMYLCASSLDRILRWRTEAFFGQGTRLTVV.

V is TRBV5-4 and J is TRBJ2-1; TRBD2 is a possible D gene (7 bases). Trimming cost V 2 bases and J 9 bases, with 18 bases left between them. CDR3 length equals 15 residues. Looked up from germline, CDR1 is SGHNT and CDR2 is YYREEE (reference sequence). The DNA for the CDR3 is TGTGCCAGCAGCTTAGGCGGGGGCCGGTCGGGTGAGCAGTTCTTC. This translates into CASSLGGGRSGEQFF.

CDR3 amino acids: CASSEVGTRTNYGYTF. Written as DNA, the CDR3 is TGTGCCAGCAGTGAAGTAGGGACTCGAACTAACTATGGCTACACCTTC. The chain joins TRBV25-1 to TRBJ1-2; D is perhaps TRBD1 (5 bases). Germline V lookup: CDR1 MGHDK, CDR2 SYGVNS. This CDR3 region has 16 residues. Trimming removed 2 bases at V and 0 bases at J, with 13 bases between.

CDR3 amino acids: CASSRSGEIGETQYF. In DNA form, the CDR3 reads TGTGCCAGCAGTCGTAGCGGGGAGATAGGAGAGACCCAGTACTTC. The chain uses TRBV6-6 and TRBJ2-5; 8 bases match TRBD2. Germline V gene data show CDR1 as MNHNY and CDR2 as SVGAGI (reference sequence). V lost 5 bases to trimming and J lost 4 bases; unmatched junction nucleotides: 9. The CDR3 runs 15 residues.

The chain joins TRBV5-1 to TRBJ2-1; 11 bases align to TRBD2. CDR3 length equals 15 residues. Germline-derived CDR1 and CDR2 are SGHRS and YFSETQ. V was clipped by 2 bases and J by 9 bases; unmatched bases: 7. DNA for the CDR3: TGCGCCAGCAGCTTTACTAGCGGGGGTGGGGTTGAGCAGTTCTTC. Protein product: CASSFTSGGGVEQFF.